What follows are 27 T cell receptor beta chains derived from one specimen sequenced in a study of cytomegalovirus exposure and HLA in healthy donors. The PCR ran on 60 Vbeta and 13 Jbeta primers. Assay: immunoSEQ multiplex PCR; the TCRdb copy retains only in-frame clones and omits some. The table shows approximately 54,000 clones, with less than 85% occurring only once. Specimen: PBMCs. The source of these receptors is a woman aged 18-29 years in good health and CMV-seronegative.

V gene TRBV7-8 combines with J gene TRBJ2-7, with TRBD1 identical over 7 bases. Losses at the gene ends were 5 bases for V and 6 bases for J; bases not matched to a gene: 13. Looked up from germline, CDR1 is SGHVS and CDR2 is FQNEAQ. CDR3 size: 15 residues. The CDR3 DNA follows: TGTGCCAGCAGCGCCCGTGGGACAGTCGTCGGCGAGCAGTACTTC. As protein: CASSARGTVVGEQYF.

This clone showed up just once. The chain couples TRBV5-1 to TRBJ2-2; TRBD1 aligns across 9 bases. Germline CDR1 and CDR2: SGHRS and YFSETQ. The trim removed 4 bases at V and 4 bases at J, leaving 2 bases unmatched. The CDR3 is 14 amino acids. CDR3 sequence: CASSQGQGTGELFF. In DNA, the CDR3 is TGCGCCAGCAGCCAGGGACAGGGCACCGGGGAGCTGTTTTTT.

This clone was seen once. The V and J genes are TRBV9 and TRBJ2-5; 7 nucleotides match TRBD2. Germline CDR1 SGDLS, CDR2 YYNGEE. This CDR3 region has 15 residues. After removal of 0 bases from V and 4 bases from J, the junction contained 6 bases not matched to a gene. This CDR3 reads CASSVGGGSRETQYF. The CDR3 DNA reads as TGTGCCAGCAGCGTAGGGGGAGGGTCCCGAGAGACCCAGTACTTC. Full variable domain (rest looked up from reference TRBV9 and TRBJ2-5): DSGVTQTPKHLITATGQRVTLRCSPRSGDLSVYWYQQSLDQGLQFLIQYYNGEERAKGNILERFSAQQFPDLHSELNLSSLELGDSALYFCASSVGGGSRETQYFGPGTRLLVL.

The chain joins TRBV7-8 to TRBJ2-2; TRBD1 aligns across 9 bases. This CDR3 is 16 amino acids long. Germline values: CDR1 SGHVS, CDR2 FQNEAQ. The V segment lost 4 bases and the J segment 4 bases; nucleotides outside the gene matches: 7. The CDR3 nucleotides read TGTGCCAGCAGCTCGCCCCGGGACAGGGCCACCGGGGAGCTGTTTTTT. Protein: CASSSPRDRATGELFF.

This chain joins TRBV4-2 and TRBJ1-1; the D gene is possibly TRBD1 (5 bases). This CDR3 region has 16 residues. With 5 bases removed from V and 4 bases from J, the gap between germline ends came to 20 bases. CDR1 is LGHNA, CDR2 YNFKEQ, per germline. CDR3 protein: CASSETPGLGGTEAFF. The CDR3 nucleotides are TGTGCCAGCAGCGAAACGCCGGGACTGGGGGGCACTGAAGCTTTCTTT.

The J gene is TRBJ2-7, the V gene TRBV4-1, with 7 bases aligning to TRBD1. The CDR3 is made up of 15 amino acids. Germline CDR1 and CDR2: MGHRA and YSYEKL. With V trimmed by 4 bases and J by 4 bases, 10 bases remained unmatched. The CDR3 DNA reads TGCGCCAGCAGCCCTACGAACAGGGGCACTTACGAGCAGTACTTC. Amino acids: CASSPTNRGTYEQYF.

This CDR3 reads CASILERAVSTDTQYF. The CDR3 DNA sequence: TGTGCCAGCATATTGGAGCGGGCAGTTAGCACAGATACGCAGTATTTT. V and J are TRBV2 and TRBJ2-3; D might be TRBD2 (6 bases). Germline V gene sequence: CDR1 SNHLY, CDR2 FYNNEI. Trimming left V 7 bases short and J 0 bases short, with 17 bases between. The CDR3 sequence is 16 residues long.

The rearrangement joins TRBV7-3 to TRBJ2-7, with 8 bases fitting TRBD2. The CDR3 is 14 residues long. Germline-derived CDR1 and CDR2 are SGHTA and FQGTGA. V trimming: 1 base; J trimming: 5 bases; junction bases outside the gene matches: 4. The CDR3 is CASSLNSGGDEQYF. CDR3 nucleotides: TGTGCCAGCAGCTTAAACTCCGGGGGGGACGAGCAGTACTTC.

The chain recombines TRBV29-1 with TRBJ1-2; unclear D gene. Germline CDR1 is SQVTM and CDR2 is ANQGSEA. CDR3 length: 11 residues. Trimming took 7 bases from V and 8 from J, leaving 14 bases between them. This CDR3 reads CSGFYAGGYTF. The CDR3 coding sequence is TGCAGCGGCTTCTATGCGGGGGGCTACACCTTC.

This rearrangement joins TRBV6-1 to TRBJ1-1; D remains unclear. The CDR3 contains 15 residues. Per the germline V gene, CDR1 is MNHNS and CDR2 is SASEGT. Trimming removed 7 bases from V and 1 base from J, with 16 bases in between. In DNA, the CDR3 is TGTGCCAGCATTCAGTGGAGGGATGGGAACACTGAAGCTTTCTTT. It is translated as CASIQWRDGNTEAFF.

The chain employs TRBV11-2 and TRBJ1-2, with a possible D match to TRBD1 (5 bases). The V and J ends lost 3 bases and 4 bases respectively, with 12 bases between them. The CDR3 is 14 amino acids. The germline V gene encodes CDR1 SGHAT and CDR2 FQNNGV. CDR3 protein: CASSFSGTVYGYTF. In DNA form, the CDR3 reads TGTGCCAGCAGCTTTAGCGGGACTGTCTATGGCTACACCTTC.

The rearrangement joins TRBV19 to TRBJ2-2; no clear D. The CDR3 is 14 amino acids. Germline loops: CDR1 LNHDA, CDR2 SQIVND (reference sequence). V was pared by 3 bases and J by 1 base, with 6 bases between. CDR3 region: CASSMAENTGELFF. The CDR3, as DNA: TGTGCCAGTAGTATGGCAGAGAACACCGGGGAGCTGTTTTTT.

This CDR3 reads CASTGLARNTGELFF. The CDR3 nucleotides read TGTGCCAGCACCGGACTAGCGAGGAACACCGGGGAGCTGTTTTTT. The chain joins TRBV2 to TRBJ2-2; 9 bases line up with TRBD2. There are 15 residues in the CDR3. J was trimmed by 1 base and V by 7 bases; bases with no gene match: 4. Germline assignment: CDR1 SNHLY and CDR2 FYNNEI.

The gene calls are TRBV27 and TRBJ2-7, with 7 bases identical to TRBD1. CDR1 is MNHEY, CDR2 SMNVEV, per germline (reference sequence). CDR3 length: 12 amino acids. Germline trimming cut 5 bases from V and 6 bases from J; bases unmatched to any gene: 4. The CDR3 loop is CASSHGTAEQYF. The CDR3 DNA reads TGTGCCAGCAGTCACGGGACAGCCGAGCAGTACTTC.

The V and J genes are TRBV7-3 and TRBJ2-3, with 9 bases that match TRBD1. The V gene end was trimmed by 5 bases and the J gene end by 2 bases; junction bases not matched to a gene: 14. Germline-derived CDR1 and CDR2 are SGHTA and FQGTGA. CDR3 length: 18 amino acids. Written as DNA, the CDR3 is TGTGCCAGCAGCCGGCGGATGACAGGACAGGGGCCCACAGATACGCAGTATTTT. It codes for CASSRRMTGQGPTDTQYF. The full variable domain, in which reference TRBV7-3 and TRBJ2-3 provide the parts outside the CDR3, is GAGVSQTPSNKVTEKGKYVELRCDPISGHTALYWYRQSLGQGPEFLIYFQGTGAADDSGLPNDRFFAVRPEGSVSTLKIQRTERGDSAVYLCASSRRMTGQGPTDTQYFGPGTRLTVL.

The V call is TRBV7-3, the J call TRBJ1-1, with 9 bases aligning to TRBD1. CDR3 length equals 15 residues. V was clipped by 5 bases and J by 10 bases; unmatched bases: 14. CDR1 and CDR2 from the germline V gene are SGHTA and FQGTGA. The CDR3 nucleotides are TGTGCCAGCAGCCCCTCAACCGGGACAGGGTCCTTAGCTTTCTTT. Translated, it gives CASSPSTGTGSLAFF.

This clone has more than one count but fewer than ten. The germline gene is not matched at one end of the junction; a read error may be the cause. The genes are TRBV11-1 and TRBJ1-1; TRBD1 might be the D (5 bases). Looked up from germline, CDR1 is SGHAT and CDR2 is FQDESV (reference sequence). The CDR3 runs to 15 residues. The CDR3 region has the DNA TGTGCCAGCAGCCCTAGTGGGGGGGTGAATACTGAAGCTTTCTTT. Its translation: CASSPSGGVNTEAFF.

The rearrangement links TRBV5-6 to TRBJ2-1; 10 bases agree with TRBD1. The junction had 7 bases not matched to a gene; V was cut back by 5 bases and J by 5 bases. The CDR3 extends over 15 amino acids. From germline, CDR1 is SGHDT and CDR2 YYEEEE. The CDR3 here is CASRLTGGPNNEQFF. CDR3 nucleotide sequence: TGTGCCAGCAGGCTGACAGGGGGCCCCAACAATGAGCAGTTCTTC.

The chain employs TRBV4-1 and TRBJ1-1; D possibly corresponds to TRBD1 (5 bases). The CDR3 is 15 amino acids. V lost 0 bases and J lost 1, with 9 bases in between. In germline, CDR1 is MGHRA, CDR2 YSYEKL. Here the CDR3 reads CASSQDGRGNTEAFF. CDR3 DNA sequence: TGCGCCAGCAGCCAAGATGGGAGGGGGAACACTGAAGCTTTCTTT.

This clone has a single count. The J gene is TRBJ2-5, the V gene TRBV28; D call uncertain. This CDR3 contains 14 residues. From germline, CDR1 is MDHEN and CDR2 SYDVKM. V dropped 5 bases and J dropped 2 bases, with 12 bases sitting between them. Here the CDR3 reads CASSLPDTQETQYF. DNA of the CDR3: TGTGCCAGCAGTCTCCCTGACACGCAAGAGACCCAGTACTTC.

V usage is TRBV2 and J usage is TRBJ1-5, with 9 bases that match TRBD1. Germline CDR1 reads SNHLY; CDR2 reads FYNNEI. V lost 6 bases and J lost 1; bases outside the gene matches: 10. The length of the CDR3 is 17 residues. CDR3 in DNA: TGTGCCAGCAGCCCGGGACAGGGAATCGACAGCAATCAGCCCCAGCATTTT. Translated: CASSPGQGIDSNQPQHF.

The gene calls are TRBV30 and TRBJ2-3, with 9 positions matching TRBD1. Germline CDR1 is GTSNPN and CDR2 is SVGIG (reference sequence). This CDR3 region has 14 residues. The V gene end was trimmed by 5 bases and the J gene end by 3 bases; junction bases not matched to a gene: 6. CDR3 bases: TGTGCCTGGGGGAAGGGACAGGGTACAGATACGCAGTATTTT. Its protein is CAWGKGQGTDTQYF.

The chain links TRBV28 to TRBJ2-7, with a tentative D call TRBD1 (6 bases). The CDR3 loop spans 15 amino acids. The V and J ends lost 6 bases and 2 bases respectively, with 17 bases between them. Germline CDR1 reads MDHEN; CDR2 reads SYDVKM. CDR3 sequence reads: CASSRGTGIAYEQYF. The CDR3 nucleotides are TGTGCCAGCAGCCGGGGCACAGGGATAGCCTACGAGCAGTACTTC.

This rearrangement joins TRBV4-1 to TRBJ1-1, with D possibly TRBD1 on 6 matching bases. The V end was cut by 1 base, the J end by 1 base, with 13 bases between. The CDR3 consists of 16 residues. Germline CDR1 reads MGHRA; CDR2 reads YSYEKL. CDR3 nucleotide sequence: TGCGCCAGCAGCCAAGCGGTCACAGGGCCGAACACTGAAGCTTTCTTT. It specifies CASSQAVTGPNTEAFF.

This sequence joins TRBV7-6 and TRBJ1-3; no clear D gene. Germline V gene lookup returns CDR1 SGHVS and CDR2 FNYEAQ. The V end lost 5 bases, the J end lost 8 bases, and 13 bases lay between the germline ends. CDR3 size: 13 residues. The CDR3 region is CASSKEGADTIYF. CDR3 nucleotides: TGTGCCAGCAGCAAAGAGGGAGCGGACACCATATATTTT.

The chain employs TRBV28 and TRBJ2-7; TRBD1 might be the D (5 bases). Germline CDR1 reads MDHEN; CDR2 reads SYDVKM. This CDR3 has 15 amino acids. With 3 bases removed from V and 1 base from J, the gap between germline ends came to 13 bases. CDR3: CASSFTTGPSYEQYF. CDR3 DNA sequence: TGTGCCAGCAGTTTCACTACAGGACCTTCCTACGAGCAGTACTTC. Supplemented by reference TRBV28 and TRBJ2-7, the full variable domain reads DVKVTQSSRYLVKRTGEKVFLECVQDMDHENMFWYRQDPGLGLRLIYFSYDVKMKEKGDIPEGYSVSREKKERFSLILESASTNQTSMYLCASSFTTGPSYEQYFGPGTRLTVT.

The chain is built from TRBV6-4 and TRBJ1-1; possible D gene TRBD1, 5 bases. CDR1 is MRHNA and CDR2 is SNTAGT in the germline V gene. There are 13 residues in the CDR3. V lost 2 bases and J lost 10, with 14 bases in between. The CDR3 region is CASSDDGQGRAFF. The CDR3, as DNA: TGTGCCAGCAGTGACGACGGCCAGGGTAGAGCTTTCTTT.